The present TCR beta chain was sequenced within a study of T cells in Graves' hyperthyroidism and ophthalmopathy. The ends were cut back, 0 bases at V and 2 bases at J, with 7 bases in the middle. The CDR3 runs 14 residues. Looked up from germline, CDR1 is ENHRY and CDR2 is SYGVKD. Amplification of TCR beta CDR3 regions used RNA as the template. In the first-round RT-PCR of the TCR CDR3, the HTBI primer set was used. TCRdb passed the multiplex PCR reads through MiXCR, listing each CDR3 protein once. The sample yields about 420,000 distinct CDR3 sequences, more than 15% seen once. This clonotype was counted between two and nine times. Fresh 10 ml peripheral blood yielded PBMCs.

The sequenced sample consisted of blood. The V and J genes are TRBV10-3 and TRBJ1-2; D is ambiguous. The clonotype comes from a woman between 18 and 29 years old with Graves' hyperthyroidism. CDR3 amino acids: CAISESRVNYGYTF. As DNA, the CDR3 is TGTGCCATCAGTGAGTCAAGGGTCAACTATGGCTACACCTTC.